These 32 T cell receptor beta chains were all obtained from the same sample, sequenced in a study of post-analysis software for immune sequencing data. Study outcomes and limitations: TRBV segments more frequent in patients than in controls numbered about five and included TRBV5-6, TRBV5-1 and TRBV20-1.

These receptors have no identified antigens. Carried by the TCR beta cDNA libraries were unique molecular identifiers. Using its own MiXCR run on the PCR reads, TCRdb lists one record per CDR3 protein. The sample carries about 810,000 distinct CDR3 sequences, around 50% recorded once. The sequencing sample was made of blood. The source is a girl aged 5-17 years with multiple sclerosis.

This clonotype was recorded a few times. This chain links TRBV4-2 with TRBJ1-1; maybe TRBD1 (6 bases). Germline loops: CDR1 LGHNA, CDR2 YNFKEQ. This CDR3 region has 16 residues. V shed 0 bases and J shed 5 bases, with 16 bases lying between them. CDR3 loop: CASSQDLGTGRTEAFF. CDR3 nucleotide sequence: TGTGCCAGCAGCCAAGATCTGGGAACAGGGAGAACTGAAGCTTTCTTT.

The chain uses TRBV6-6 and TRBJ2-3; weak D call: TRBD2 (5 bases). Looked up from germline, CDR1 is MNHNY and CDR2 is SVGAGI (reference sequence). CDR3 length: 14 amino acids. Trimming took 6 bases from V and 4 from J, leaving 14 bases between them. As DNA, the CDR3 is TGTGCCAGCAGCCCCCGGGGTGGATCAGATACGCAGTATTTT. It is translated as CASSPRGGSDTQYF.

This clonotype was seen only a few times. The rearrangement joins TRBV9 to TRBJ2-5, with a possible D match to TRBD2 (5 bases). Germline values: CDR1 SGDLS, CDR2 YYNGEE. The V end was cut by 3 bases, the J end by 7 bases, with 13 bases between. The CDR3 has 13 amino acids. The CDR3, as DNA: TGTGCCAGCAGCGGCGGACTTACGGGGACCCAGTACTTC. Residues: CASSGGLTGTQYF.

V usage is TRBV20-1 and J usage is TRBJ2-7, with 9 bases fitting TRBD1. The junction had 10 bases not matched to a gene; V was cut back by 0 bases and J by 4 bases. The length of the CDR3 is 16 residues. Germline V gene lookup returns CDR1 DFQATT and CDR2 SNEGSKA (reference sequence). The CDR3 spells CSARDPGTGGLYEQYF. As DNA, the CDR3 is TGCAGTGCTAGAGATCCCGGCACAGGGGGCCTATACGAGCAGTACTTC.

The chain employs TRBV25-1 and TRBJ2-3, with TRBD1 matching over 8 bases. The germline gives CDR1 MGHDK, CDR2 SYGVNS. The CDR3 totals 15 residues. The ends lost 4 bases at V and 4 bases at J; junction bases unmatched: 7. In nucleotides, the CDR3 is TGTGCCAGCAGTGCCCGGACAGGGAACGCAGATACGCAGTATTTT. It yields the protein CASSARTGNADTQYF.

The J gene is TRBJ1-2, the V gene TRBV20-1; 9 bases are a match to TRBD1. Germline assignment: CDR1 DFQATT and CDR2 SNEGSKA (reference sequence). The CDR3 spans 18 residues. With V trimmed by 6 bases and J by 5 bases, 22 bases remained unmatched. This chain's CDR3 is CSAPSTLPQGAPLYGYTF. The CDR3 nucleotides read TGCAGTGCGCCTTCGACATTACCACAGGGGGCGCCCTTATATGGCTACACCTTC.

This chain links TRBV12-3 or TRBV12-4 with TRBJ1-2; D unclear. Trimming removed 5 bases from V and 4 bases from J, with 11 bases in between. This CDR3 region has 13 residues. CDR3 DNA: TGTGCCAGCAGTGGAGGACCGATCTATGGCTACACCTTC. Protein sequence: CASSGGPIYGYTF.

CDR3 in DNA: TGTGCCAGCAGCTTATACCCCAGGGGACCAACTATTGACCGAAGTGATGGGGCCAACGTCCTGACTTTC. The encoded protein is CASSLYPRGPTIDRSDGANVLTF. The chain couples TRBV7-7 to TRBJ2-6; a possible D gene is TRBD1 (6 bases). Looked up from germline, CDR1 is SSHAT and CDR2 is FNYEAQ (reference sequence). This CDR3 is 23 amino acids long. Trimming pared 2 bases from V and 3 bases from J, leaving 32 bases between.

The V gene is TRBV12-3 or TRBV12-4, the J gene TRBJ1-4; no clear D gene. The CDR3 has 13 amino acids. V dropped 6 bases and J dropped 0 bases, with 5 bases sitting between them. The CDR3 bases are TGTGCCAGCAGGAGCTCAACTAATGAAAAACTGTTTTTT. Translated, it gives CASRSSTNEKLFF.

This clonotype was recorded a few times. This chain joins TRBV25-1 and TRBJ2-7, with a tentative D call TRBD1 (5 bases). From germline, CDR1 is MGHDK and CDR2 SYGVNS. CDR3 size: 18 residues. Trimming left V 0 bases short and J 0 bases short, with 18 bases between. The DNA for the CDR3 is TGTGCCAGCAGTGAATATTTCCCCGACAGCACCTACTCCTACGAGCAGTACTTC. Protein sequence: CASSEYFPDSTYSYEQYF.

In regard to this clonotype: The junction departs from germline at one end; a sequencing error may be responsible. The CDR3 sequence: CVSSGALTGAHTGELFF. Here the CDR3 DNA reads TGTGTCAGCAGCGGGGCTCTAACAGGGGCCCACACCGGGGAGCTGTTTTTT. The genes are TRBV7-9 and TRBJ2-2; the D call may be TRBD1 or TRBD2 (7 bases each). The germline CDR1 and CDR2 sequences are SEHNR and FQNEAQ (reference sequence). The CDR3 totals 17 residues.

The chain employs TRBV6-5 and TRBJ2-2; TRBD1 aligns across 10 bases. Trimming removed 4 bases from V and 7 bases from J; junction bases left unmatched: 3. The germline gives CDR1 MNHEY, CDR2 SVGAGI. This CDR3 comprises 14 residues. CDR3 region: CASSLDRGVGELFF. Here the CDR3 DNA reads TGTGCCAGCAGTTTGGACAGGGGGGTCGGGGAGCTGTTTTTT.

The rearrangement links TRBV7-9 to TRBJ2-5; a possible D gene is TRBD1 (7 bases). Gene TRBJ2-7 matches the end of the DNA better, so the J call may be wrong. CDR3 size: 15 residues. Germline V lookup: CDR1 SEHNR, CDR2 FQNEAQ (reference sequence). CDR3: CASSRPGGQTYEQYF. CDR3 nucleotide sequence: TGTGCCAGCAGCCGCCCAGGGGGGCAAACCTACGAGCAGTACTTC.

This rearrangement joins TRBV5-1 to TRBJ2-3, with D possibly matching TRBD2 (6 bases). The CDR3 length is 16 residues. Deletions cut 7 bases from V and 1 base from J, with 19 bases between. Germline V gives CDR1 SGHRS, CDR2 YFSETQ. The CDR3 sequence: CASSPWGDLGTDTQYF. The CDR3 DNA reads as TGCGCCAGCTCCCCGTGGGGGGATTTAGGCACAGATACGCAGTATTTT. The whole variable domain, remainder taken from reference TRBV5-1 and TRBJ2-3, is KAGVTQTPRYLIKTRGQQVTLSCSPISGHRSVSWYQQTPGQGLQFLFEYFSETQRNKGNFPGRFSGRQFSNSRSEMNVSTLELGDSALYLCASSPWGDLGTDTQYFGPGTRLTVL.

This clonotype has a handful of counts. V gene TRBV29-1 combines with J gene TRBJ2-5; possibly TRBD1 for D (7 bases). The CDR3 runs to 14 residues. Trimming took 3 bases from V and 5 from J, leaving 16 bases between them. Germline CDR1 is SQVTM and CDR2 is ANQGSEA. CDR3 nucleotides: TGCAGCGTTGACTACGGGGGACAGTCGGAGACCCAGTACTTC. It is translated as CSVDYGGQSETQYF. Supplemented by reference TRBV29-1 and TRBJ2-5, the full variable domain reads SAVISQKPSRDICQRGTSLTIQCQVDSQVTMMFWYRQQPGQSLTLIATANQGSEATYESGFVIDKFPISRPNLTFSTLTVSNMSPEDSSIYLCSVDYGGQSETQYFGPGTRLLVL.

This chain uses TRBV7-9 with TRBJ2-7; the match to TRBD1 covers 9 bases. The J segment lost 2 bases and the V segment lost 1 base, leaving 3 bases of the junction unmatched. From germline, CDR1 is SEHNR and CDR2 FQNEAQ (reference sequence). The CDR3 loop spans 15 amino acids. The CDR3 coding sequence is TGTGCCAGCAGCTTAGTTAGGACAGGGGCCTACGAGCAGTACTTC. Translation: CASSLVRTGAYEQYF.

This clonotype was picked up a small number of times. The V and J genes are TRBV20-1 and TRBJ2-4; no reliable D call. The J call is doubtful: the DNA matches TRBJ2-7 better. This CDR3 is built from 12 residues. Germline loops: CDR1 DFQATT, CDR2 SNEGSKA (reference sequence). In DNA form, the CDR3 reads TGCAGTGCTAGTTATAGGAACTACGAGCAGTACTTC. Translation gives CSASYRNYEQYF.

V and J are TRBV10-3 and TRBJ1-5, with D possibly matching TRBD1 (6 bases). Trimming cost V 5 bases and J 0 bases, with 11 bases left between them. The CDR3 is 15 amino acids. Germline loops: CDR1 ENHRY, CDR2 SYGVKD. The chain's CDR3 is CAISRGTPSNQPQHF. The DNA of the CDR3 is TGTGCCATCAGTCGCGGGACACCTAGCAATCAGCCCCAGCATTTT.

The chain links TRBV29-1 to TRBJ2-5; TRBD2 matches 10 bases. V lost 7 bases, J lost 4 bases, and 12 bases stayed unmatched. CDR1 and CDR2 from the germline V gene are SQVTM and ANQGSEA. This CDR3 has 15 residues. The CDR3 region is CSAVSGRAFGETQYF. CDR3 nucleotides: TGCAGCGCCGTCAGCGGGAGGGCATTTGGAGAGACCCAGTACTTC.

The rearrangement uses TRBV5-1 and TRBJ2-3, with 9 nucleotides matching TRBD2. The CDR3 length is 18 residues. Germline loops: CDR1 SGHRS, CDR2 YFSETQ. Trimming removed 4 bases from V and 3 bases from J; junction bases left unmatched: 15. CDR3 sequence reads: CASSPGSLAGEVTDTQYF. The CDR3 bases are TGCGCCAGCAGCCCGGGGAGTTTAGCGGGAGAGGTAACAGATACGCAGTATTTT.

The rearrangement uses TRBV12-3 or TRBV12-4 and TRBJ2-5, with 9 bases matching TRBD1. V lost 4 bases to trimming and J lost 4 bases; unmatched junction nucleotides: 4. CDR3 length: 14 amino acids. CDR3 in DNA: TGTGCCAGCAGTTCCAGGGACAGGGCAGAGACCCAGTACTTC. This sequence encodes CASSSRDRAETQYF.

This chain links TRBV15 with TRBJ2-3; no definite D call. Trimming removed 2 bases at V and 0 bases at J, with 9 bases between. Germline CDR1 and CDR2: LNHNV and YYDKDF (reference sequence). This CDR3 spans 15 amino acids. Here the CDR3 reads CATSRRKASTDTQYF. The DNA for the CDR3 is TGTGCCACCAGCAGACGGAAAGCTAGCACAGATACGCAGTATTTT.

This clonotype was seen just once. This chain connects TRBV7-6 to TRBJ2-1; 8 bases match TRBD2. CDR3 size: 16 residues. The ends lost 4 bases at V and 5 bases at J; junction bases unmatched: 10. Germline CDR1 reads SGHVS; CDR2 reads FNYEAQ. The CDR3, as DNA: TGTGCCAGCAGCTCCATGACTAGCGAGCCTAACAATGAGCAGTTCTTC. It specifies CASSSMTSEPNNEQFF.

This clonotype was observed once. The rearrangement links TRBV18 to TRBJ1-2, with a tentative D call TRBD1 (5 bases). Germline V CDR1 and CDR2: KGHSH, LQKENI. The CDR3 covers 14 residues. Trimming shortened V by 3 bases and J by 5 bases, and 13 bases separated the two germline ends. This chain's CDR3 is CASSPKSQGYGYTF. Here the CDR3 DNA reads TGTGCCAGCTCACCTAAGAGTCAGGGATATGGCTACACCTTC.

The chain has TRBV20-1 and TRBJ2-1; TRBD1 aligns across 8 bases. The CDR3 length is 14 residues. CDR1 is DFQATT and CDR2 is SNEGSKA in the germline V gene (reference sequence). Trimming took 4 bases from V and 8 from J; bases not matched to a gene: 10. The CDR3 DNA is TGCAGTGCTAAGGACAGGGCCCGACGGGATGAGCAGTTCTTC. Translated, it gives CSAKDRARRDEQFF.

The chain employs TRBV5-1 and TRBJ2-4; a possible D gene is TRBD2 (5 bases). CDR1 and CDR2 from the germline V gene are SGHRS and YFSETQ. The V gene lost 4 bases and the J gene lost 9 bases, with 14 bases spanning the gap. The CDR3 is 13 amino acids. Written as DNA, the CDR3 is TGCGCCAGCAGCGAACCCGGGGTTGGCATTCAGTACTTC. Its protein is CASSEPGVGIQYF.

The sample holds a few counts of this clonotype. This rearrangement joins TRBV7-2 to TRBJ2-5; 13 bases line up with TRBD2. The CDR3 sequence is 17 residues long. Germline V gives CDR1 SGHTA, CDR2 FQGNSA. With V trimmed by 4 bases and J by 2 bases, 7 bases remained unmatched. CDR3 sequence reads: CASSSTGLAGDQETQYF. The CDR3 region has the DNA TGTGCCAGCAGCTCAACAGGACTAGCGGGGGATCAAGAGACCCAGTACTTC.

In its sample, this clonotype was seen a few times. CDR3 sequence: CAISGPGPSTDTQYF. CDR3 DNA: TGTGCCATCAGTGGGCCCGGTCCTAGCACAGATACGCAGTATTTT. The V and J genes are TRBV10-3 and TRBJ2-3; D is unresolved. Germline V CDR1 and CDR2: ENHRY, SYGVKD. This CDR3 contains 15 residues. Trimming stripped 4 bases from V and 0 bases from J, with 11 bases between.

The gene calls are TRBV20-1 and TRBJ1-5; D not certain. The CDR3 contains 12 residues. Germline CDR1 and CDR2: DFQATT and SNEGSKA (reference sequence). The V gene lost 3 bases and the J gene lost 5 bases, with 8 bases spanning the gap. The CDR3 sequence: CSASYTDQPQHF. The CDR3 nucleotides are TGCAGTGCTAGTTACACCGATCAGCCCCAGCATTTT.

Comments on this clonotype: No conserved phenylalanine or tryptophan ends this CDR3, so it is likely a read error. The chain has TRBV29-1 and TRBJ2-7, with 9 bases identical to TRBD2. V lost 5 bases to trimming and J lost 2 bases; unmatched junction nucleotides: 10. Germline CDR1 and CDR2: SQVTM and ANQGSEA. CDR3 length equals 15 residues. CDR3 sequence: CSVTPRGGPPYEQYL. For the CDR3, the DNA is TGCAGCGTTACTCCGCGGGGGGGTCCCCCCTACGAGCAGTACTTG.

There are a few counts of this clonotype. The chain joins TRBV12-3 or TRBV12-4 to TRBJ2-7; D gene ambiguous. Trimming pared 5 bases from V and 11 bases from J, leaving 13 bases between. CDR3 length: 11 amino acids. The CDR3 bases are TGTGCCAGCAGTACCACTTCAGAGAAGTACTTC. It codes for CASSTTSEKYF.

About this clonotype itself: As the CDR3 is not closed by the conserved phenylalanine or tryptophan, this likely results from a read error. The chain is built from TRBV27 and TRBJ2-5; D unclear. The assigned J gene may be wrong: the sequence end matches TRBJ2-7 better. This CDR3 is built from 13 residues. CDR1 and CDR2 from the germline V gene are MNHEY and SMNVEV (reference sequence). CDR3 sequence reads: CASSLESSYEQYC. CDR3 bases: TGTGCCAGCAGTTTAGAGAGCTCCTACGAGCAGTACTGC.